This T cell receptor (beta chain) appears in the sequencing data of a study of blood T cell repertoires in COVID-19. Original analysis: Using reference gene primer amplification, nucleated cell counts were estimated. Profiled with immunoSEQ multiplex PCR; TCRdb holds only in-frame clones, not every one. From that table come the V and J calls and clone size; the DNA was used to work out D and trimming. The sample lists about 230,000 clones, approximately 88% occurring once. Germline CDR1 reads SNHLY; CDR2 reads FYNNEI. V lost 3 bases to trimming and J lost 3 bases; unmatched junction nucleotides: 2. This CDR3 spans 14 amino acids.

The TCR sequence derives from a man aged 40-49 years with acute or convalescent COVID-19. This chain links TRBV2 with TRBJ2-7; 10 bases are a match to TRBD2. Sequenced input: peripheral blood. CDR3: CASSEGLAIYEQYF. For the CDR3, the DNA is TGTGCCAGCAGTGAGGGACTAGCGATCTACGAGCAGTACTTC.